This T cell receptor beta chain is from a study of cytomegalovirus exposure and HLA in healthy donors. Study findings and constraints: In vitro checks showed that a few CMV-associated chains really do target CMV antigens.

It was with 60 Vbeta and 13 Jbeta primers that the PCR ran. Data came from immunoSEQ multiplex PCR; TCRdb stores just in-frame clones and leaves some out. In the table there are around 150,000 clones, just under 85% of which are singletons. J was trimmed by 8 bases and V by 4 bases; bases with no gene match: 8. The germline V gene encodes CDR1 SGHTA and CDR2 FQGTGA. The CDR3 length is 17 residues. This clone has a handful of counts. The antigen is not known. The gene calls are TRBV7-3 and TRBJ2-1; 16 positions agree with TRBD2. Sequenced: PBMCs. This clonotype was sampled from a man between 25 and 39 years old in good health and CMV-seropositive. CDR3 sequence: CASSSSGLAGGPDEQFF. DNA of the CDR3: TGTGCCAGCAGCTCCTCGGGACTAGCGGGAGGGCCGGATGAGCAGTTCTTC.